This T cell receptor beta chain stems from a study of blood T cell repertoires in COVID-19. Turning to the study itself: Samples taken during acute and convalescent COVID-19 were collected in the United States, Italy and Spain. The cDNA or gDNA used as material had been derived from T cells, B-cell-depleted T cells, or PBMCs.

The CDR3 has 17 residues. The germline V gene encodes CDR1 KGHSH and CDR2 LQKENI. V gave up 2 bases and J gave up 4 bases; unmatched junction bases: 10. As originally analysed: Reference gene primer amplification yielded estimated nucleated cell counts. Sequencing was performed with immunoSEQ multiplex PCR; in TCRdb, only in-frame clones are kept and a portion is missing. V and J calls and clone size follow that table, whereas D and trimming were derived from the DNA. The sample gives roughly 300,000 clones, 85% to 90% of which show up once; approximately 1.4% is in the top ten. The specimen sequenced was peripheral blood. The origin of this receptor is a woman in her forties who had recovered from COVID-19. The chain has TRBV18 and TRBJ2-2; TRBD1 agrees at 7 bases. The CDR3 coding sequence is TGTGCCAGCTCACCAATGGGGACAGAAGTATCCACCGGGGAGCTGTTTTTT. Its protein product is CASSPMGTEVSTGELFF. Full variable domain (missing parts from reference TRBV18 and TRBJ2-2): NAGVMQNPRHLVRRRGQEARLRCSPMKGHSHVYWYRQLPEEGLKFMVYLQKENIIDESGMPKERFSAEFPKEGPSILRIQQVVRGDSAAYFCASSPMGTEVSTGELFFGEGSRLTVL.